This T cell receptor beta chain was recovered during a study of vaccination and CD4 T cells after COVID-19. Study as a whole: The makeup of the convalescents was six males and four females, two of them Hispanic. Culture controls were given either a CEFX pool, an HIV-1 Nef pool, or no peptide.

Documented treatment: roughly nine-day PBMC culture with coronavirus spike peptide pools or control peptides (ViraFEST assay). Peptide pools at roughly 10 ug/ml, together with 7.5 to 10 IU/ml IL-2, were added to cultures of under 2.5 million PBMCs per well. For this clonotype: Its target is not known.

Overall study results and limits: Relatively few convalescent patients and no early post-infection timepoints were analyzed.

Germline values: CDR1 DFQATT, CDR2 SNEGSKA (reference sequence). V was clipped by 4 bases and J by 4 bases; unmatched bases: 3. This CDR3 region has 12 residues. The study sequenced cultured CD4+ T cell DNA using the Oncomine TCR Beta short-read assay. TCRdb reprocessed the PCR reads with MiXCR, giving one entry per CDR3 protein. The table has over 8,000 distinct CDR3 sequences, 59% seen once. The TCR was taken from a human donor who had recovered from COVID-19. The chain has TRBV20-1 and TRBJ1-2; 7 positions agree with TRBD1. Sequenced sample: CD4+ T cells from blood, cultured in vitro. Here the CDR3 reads CSATTGSYGYTF. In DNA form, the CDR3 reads TGCAGTGCTACGACAGGGAGCTATGGCTACACCTTC.